These T cell receptor beta chains were read from a single sample in a study of cytomegalovirus exposure and HLA in healthy donors. Data came from immunoSEQ multiplex PCR; TCRdb stores just in-frame clones and leaves some out. Altogether 140,000 or so clones are present, approximately 68% being singletons, with the ten largest covering around 4.2%. Input material: PBMCs. These receptor sequences come from a man aged 55 to 70 in good health and CMV-seronegative. Each CDR3 is given with its conserved first and last residue. The order of the fields is clone size, D gene, V gene, J gene, CDR3 DNA, CDR3 protein. D genes are given only for firm matches. Clone size, where shown, is once, few, many, or a class for clones that have expanded.

clone size: few; D gene: TRBD1; V gene: TRBV10-3; J gene: TRBJ2-7; CDR3 DNA: TGTGCCAGCTTACCGGGGACAGCCGAAGGGGACGAGCAGTACTTC; CDR3 protein: CASLPGTAEGDEQYF
clone size: .; D gene: TRBD1; V gene: TRBV30; J gene: TRBJ2-7; CDR3 DNA: TGTGCCTGGAGTGTCGGTCGGGACAGCTCCTACGAGCAGTACTTC; CDR3 protein: CAWSVGRDSSYEQYF
clone size: few; D gene: .; V gene: TRBV7-3; J gene: TRBJ2-5; CDR3 DNA: TGTGCCAGCAGCTTAGCGTCCGCTCAAGAGACCCAGTACTTC; CDR3 protein: CASSLASAQETQYF
clone size: .; D gene: .; V gene: TRBV19; J gene: TRBJ2-7; CDR3 DNA: TGTGCCAGTAGTATTTCCAGGGCTTTACACGAGCAGTACTTC; CDR3 protein: CASSISRALHEQYF
clone size: .; D gene: TRBD2; V gene: TRBV10-3; J gene: TRBJ2-3; CDR3 DNA: TGTGCCATCAGGGACGCGGGAGTAGGGACAGATACGCAGTATTTT; CDR3 protein: CAIRDAGVGTDTQYF
clone size: .; D gene: TRBD1; V gene: TRBV30; J gene: TRBJ1-2; CDR3 DNA: TGTGCCTGGGGACAGGGCCGCTACACCTTC; CDR3 protein: CAWGQGRYTF
clone size: .; D gene: .; V gene: TRBV4-1; J gene: TRBJ2-7; CDR3 DNA: TGCGCCAGCAGCGGGGCCGCCTACGAGCAGTACTTC; CDR3 protein: CASSGAAYEQYF
clone size: .; D gene: .; V gene: TRBV28; J gene: TRBJ1-1; CDR3 DNA: TGTGCCAGCAGTCTCTGGGGAGTGATGAACACTGAAGCTTTCTTT; CDR3 protein: CASSLWGVMNTEAFF
clone size: .; D gene: .; V gene: TRBV27; J gene: TRBJ1-1; CDR3 DNA: TGTGCCAGCAGTTTCCCCGGGGACACTGAAGCTTTCTTT; CDR3 protein: CASSFPGDTEAFF
clone size: .; D gene: TRBD1; V gene: TRBV6-5; J gene: TRBJ2-5; CDR3 DNA: TGTGCCAGCAGGTCGACAGGGGGAGGTGGGACCCAGTACTTC; CDR3 protein: CASRSTGGGGTQYF
clone size: .; D gene: .; V gene: TRBV28; J gene: TRBJ2-3; CDR3 DNA: TGTGCCACCCAGAGGGGGTGGACAGATACGCAGTATTTT; CDR3 protein: CATQRGWTDTQYF
clone size: .; D gene: .; V gene: TRBV4-2; J gene: TRBJ2-3; CDR3 DNA: TGTGCCAGCAGCCAAGATCCTAGCACAGATACGCAGTATTTT; CDR3 protein: CASSQDPSTDTQYF
clone size: .; D gene: .; V gene: TRBV7-9; J gene: TRBJ1-1; CDR3 DNA: TGTGCCAGCAGCTTAAAGACGGAGGGACTTATGAACACTGAAGCTTTCTTT; CDR3 protein: CASSLKTEGLMNTEAFF
clone size: .; D gene: .; V gene: TRBV29-1; J gene: TRBJ1-3; CDR3 DNA: TGCAGCGTTGATCGGGACAACTCTGGAAACACCATATATTTT; CDR3 protein: CSVDRDNSGNTIYF
clone size: .; D gene: .; V gene: TRBV19; J gene: TRBJ1-2; CDR3 DNA: TGTGCCAGTAGTTCTAAGACAGGAGCGCGGGCCGACTATGGCTACACCTTC; CDR3 protein: CASSSKTGARADYGYTF
clone size: .; D gene: .; V gene: TRBV5-1; J gene: TRBJ2-3; CDR3 DNA: TGCGCCAGCAGCTTGGGCCCCGCGGGGAGCACAGATACGCAGTATTTT; CDR3 protein: CASSLGPAGSTDTQYF
clone size: .; D gene: .; V gene: TRBV6-6; J gene: TRBJ2-7; CDR3 DNA: TGTGCCAGCAGTTACGGGCCAACTCCCTACGAGCAGTACTTC; CDR3 protein: CASSYGPTPYEQYF